The next 25 T cell receptor beta chains were all read from a single sample in a study of blood T cell repertoires in COVID-19. This table comes from immunoSEQ multiplex PCR, and its TCRdb copy is limited to in-frame clones, with some not included. The sample consists of about 210,000 clones, approximately 85% of them appearing once. The sample was peripheral blood. The source of these receptors is a man aged 50 or older with COVID-19, enrolled during active disease.

The chain employs TRBV6-5 and TRBJ2-1; 8 bases are a match to TRBD1. The V gene's germline CDR1 is MNHEY and CDR2 SVGAGI. Losses at the gene ends were 6 bases for V and 2 bases for J; bases not matched to a gene: 6. The CDR3 is made up of 15 amino acids. The DNA for the CDR3 is TGTGCCAGCAGAGCCGACAGGGGAGCCTACAATGAGCAGTTCTTC. Protein product: CASRADRGAYNEQFF.

The chain employs TRBV7-9 and TRBJ1-1, with TRBD1 as a possible D gene (5 bases). Trimming stripped 1 base from V and 0 bases from J, with 12 bases between. The CDR3 sequence is 16 residues long. Germline CDR1 SEHNR, CDR2 FQNEAQ (reference sequence). The CDR3 sequence: CASSLGSGGVNTEAFF. As DNA, the CDR3 is TGTGCCAGCAGCTTAGGCAGTGGGGGGGTGAACACTGAAGCTTTCTTT.

The rearrangement joins TRBV5-8 to TRBJ1-5; 7 bases fit TRBD1. V shed 5 bases and J 1 base; nucleotides not matched to a gene: 9. Per the germline V gene, CDR1 is SGHTS and CDR2 is YDEGEE. CDR3 length: 16 amino acids. DNA for the CDR3: TGTGCCAGCAGTAAAGAACAGGGGAAGAGCAATCAGCCCCAGCATTTT. Its translation is CASSKEQGKSNQPQHF.

The chain carries TRBV30 and TRBJ1-2; tentative D call: TRBD1 (5 bases). From germline, CDR1 is GTSNPN and CDR2 SVGIG (reference sequence). The CDR3 loop spans 14 amino acids. V shed 5 bases and J shed 6 bases, with 19 bases lying between them. The CDR3 here is CAWGLQGPLNGYTF. DNA of the CDR3: TGTGCCTGGGGCCTCCAGGGCCCTCTCAATGGCTACACCTTC.

This rearrangement joins TRBV10-3 to TRBJ1-3; D gene ambiguous. The V end lost 6 bases, the J end lost 4 bases, and 4 bases lay between the germline ends. CDR1 is ENHRY and CDR2 is SYGVKD in the germline V gene. The CDR3 consists of 11 residues. CDR3 in amino acids: CAISQGNTIYF. The DNA for the CDR3 is TGTGCCATCAGCCAGGGAAACACCATATATTTT.

The chain recombines TRBV10-3 with TRBJ1-3; no reliable D call. This CDR3 contains 15 residues. Deletions cut 4 bases from V and 0 bases from J, with 10 bases between. CDR1 and CDR2 from the germline V gene are ENHRY and SYGVKD. The CDR3 sequence is CAISGLGLSGNTIYF. The DNA for the CDR3 is TGTGCCATCAGTGGCCTAGGCCTCTCTGGAAACACCATATATTTT.

This clone was recorded a few times. CDR3 in DNA: TGTGCCAGCAGCCCAGGACAGTTTAACTATGGCTACACCTTC. Translating gives CASSPGQFNYGYTF. This chain connects TRBV5-4 to TRBJ1-2; D may be TRBD1 (6 bases). The germline V gene encodes CDR1 SGHNT and CDR2 YYREEE (reference sequence). The length of the CDR3 is 14 residues. Trimming stripped 4 bases from V and 1 base from J, with 11 bases between.

The chain carries TRBV7-2 and TRBJ1-6, with 7 bases lining up with TRBD1. This CDR3 spans 15 amino acids. The junction had 6 bases not matched to a gene; V was cut back by 1 base and J by 9 bases. From germline, CDR1 is SGHTA and CDR2 FQGNSA. The CDR3 is CASSLEGAGSSPLHF. The CDR3 DNA sequence: TGTGCCAGCAGCTTAGAGGGGGCTGGGAGTTCACCCCTCCACTTT.

This chain uses TRBV27 with TRBJ1-2, with a possible D match to TRBD1 (6 bases). There are 16 residues in the CDR3. From germline, CDR1 is MNHEY and CDR2 SMNVEV (reference sequence). V dropped 0 bases and J dropped 6 bases, with 17 bases sitting between them. CDR3 in amino acids: CASSLSLQGSADGYTF. The CDR3 region has the DNA TGTGCCAGCAGTTTATCCCTCCAGGGGTCAGCCGATGGCTACACCTTC.

The CDR3 DNA follows: TGTGCCAGTAGTATGACTGGCTATAGCAATCAGCCCCAGCATTTT. As protein: CASSMTGYSNQPQHF. The chain carries TRBV19 and TRBJ1-5; D unclear. The CDR3 extends over 15 amino acids. Germline CDR1 reads LNHDA; CDR2 reads SQIVND (reference sequence). V shed 3 bases and J shed 0 bases, with 9 bases lying between them.

The rearrangement joins TRBV6-6 to TRBJ2-3; unclear D gene. The CDR3 has 15 amino acids. Germline values: CDR1 MNHNY, CDR2 SVGAGI (reference sequence). Trimming cost V 6 bases and J 2 bases, with 15 bases left between them. Here the CDR3 reads CASRSDRAYTDTQYF. Written as DNA, the CDR3 is TGTGCCAGCAGAAGCGACCGTGCCTACACAGATACGCAGTATTTT.

This sequence joins TRBV4-2 and TRBJ1-5, with no clear D. This CDR3 has 14 amino acids. In germline, CDR1 is LGHNA, CDR2 YNFKEQ. V was trimmed by 1 base and J by 9 bases, leaving 13 bases between them. CDR3 protein: CASSQASTTPPQHF. For the CDR3, the DNA is TGTGCCAGCAGCCAAGCTAGTACAACTCCGCCCCAGCATTTT.

The gene calls are TRBV29-1 and TRBJ1-1; D remains unclear. Germline V CDR1 and CDR2: SQVTM, ANQGSEA. The CDR3 loop spans 12 amino acids. The germline V and J ends were trimmed by 6 bases and 4 bases, with 12 bases remaining between them. The DNA of the CDR3 is TGCAGCGTCCATCGACGGGGCACTGAAGCTTTCTTT. This encodes CSVHRRGTEAFF.

CDR3 nucleotides: TGTGCCAGCAGCCGCGGGACCGTTTCCGGCTATGGCTACACCTTC. Its protein is CASSRGTVSGYGYTF. The chain links TRBV7-9 to TRBJ1-2, with D tentatively TRBD1 (5 bases). The germline V and J ends were trimmed by 5 bases and 4 bases, with 17 bases remaining between them. The CDR3 spans 15 residues. Germline CDR1 reads SEHNR; CDR2 reads FQNEAQ (reference sequence). The complete variable domain, with remaining parts taken from reference TRBV7-9 and TRBJ1-2, reads DTGVSQNPRHKITKRGQNVTFRCDPISEHNRLYWYRQTLGQGPEFLTYFQNEAQLEKSRLLSDRFSAERPKGSFSTLEIQRTEQGDSAMYLCASSRGTVSGYGYTFGSGTRLTVV.

The chain is built from TRBV6-5 and TRBJ2-7; D remains unclear. The CDR3 runs 11 residues. Looked up from germline, CDR1 is MNHEY and CDR2 is SVGAGI. The V end lost 7 bases, the J end lost 5 bases, and 9 bases lay between the germline ends. The DNA for the CDR3 is TGTGCCAGCACTCCGTTAAACGAGCAGTACTTC. Residues: CASTPLNEQYF.

The CDR3 DNA sequence: TGTGCCAGCAGCTTAGTAGCGGTGCAGGACGGAAACACCATATATTTT. Translation: CASSLVAVQDGNTIYF. The chain couples TRBV7-2 to TRBJ1-3, with D unresolved. The CDR3 sequence is 16 residues long. The V gene lost 1 base and the J gene lost 4 bases, with 14 bases spanning the gap. In germline, CDR1 is SGHTA, CDR2 FQGNSA.

This sequence joins TRBV7-3 and TRBJ2-5, with 8 bases aligning to TRBD1. The trim removed 3 bases at V and 5 bases at J, leaving 5 bases unmatched. Germline CDR1 SGHTA, CDR2 FQGTGA. The CDR3 runs 14 residues. The CDR3 region is CASSLQGAFETQYF. In nucleotides, the CDR3 is TGTGCCAGCAGCTTGCAGGGGGCGTTTGAGACCCAGTACTTC.

The chain uses TRBV6-5 and TRBJ2-1; D possibly corresponds to TRBD2 (5 bases). The germline V gene encodes CDR1 MNHEY and CDR2 SVGAGI. The CDR3 has 15 residues. Trimming left V 6 bases short and J 0 bases short, with 12 bases between. This chain's CDR3 is CASSYSGTSYNEQFF. The CDR3 region has the DNA TGTGCCAGCAGCTACAGCGGCACCTCCTACAATGAGCAGTTCTTC.

CDR3 in DNA: TGTGCCAGCAGCTTAGAGGGAGCAGCTTTCTTT. Its protein product is CASSLEGAAFF. The chain joins TRBV7-9 to TRBJ1-1; D remains ambiguous. CDR1 and CDR2 (germline): SEHNR, FQNEAQ (reference sequence). The CDR3 is 11 amino acids. V lost 1 base, J lost 10 bases, and 7 bases lay in between. Looking up the rest from reference TRBV7-9 and TRBJ1-1 gives the full variable domain: DTGVSQNPRHKITKRGQNVTFRCDPISEHNRLYWYRQTLGQGPEFLTYFQNEAQLEKSRLLSDRFSAERPKGSFSTLEIQRTEQGDSAMYLCASSLEGAAFFGQGTRLTVV.

This rearrangement joins TRBV2 to TRBJ1-6; D is unresolved. This CDR3 has 15 amino acids. V was shortened by 10 bases and J by 6 bases, with 19 bases between the two germline ends. Germline CDR1 and CDR2: SNHLY and FYNNEI. This chain's CDR3 is CATSGRSRFNSPLHF. CDR3 in DNA: TGTGCCACCAGCGGCAGGTCGCGCTTTAATTCACCCCTCCACTTT.

A note on this clone: Other DNA sequences from this sample encode an identical CDR3 as well. The V gene is TRBV25-1, the J gene TRBJ1-2; 11 bases match TRBD1. The CDR3 contains 13 residues. CDR1 and CDR2 from the germline V gene are MGHDK and SYGVNS. Unmatched junction bases numbered 2, after V lost 3 bases and J lost 8 bases. The CDR3 sequence: CASSEGQGGGYTF. CDR3 bases: TGTGCCAGCAGTGAGGGACAGGGGGGCGGCTACACCTTC.

This chain joins TRBV11-2 and TRBJ2-7; D is uncertain. The CDR3 sequence is 17 residues long. The V end lost 0 bases, the J end lost 0 bases, and 15 bases lay between the germline ends. Germline V gene lookup returns CDR1 SGHAT and CDR2 FQNNGV. DNA for the CDR3: TGTGCCAGCAGCTTAGAATACGACATCGCGAGCTCCTACGAGCAGTACTTC. Protein: CASSLEYDIASSYEQYF.

The V and J genes are TRBV11-3 and TRBJ1-6; tentatively, D is TRBD1 (5 bases). This CDR3 is built from 14 residues. With 4 bases removed from V and 10 bases from J, the gap between germline ends came to 14 bases. Germline assignment: CDR1 SGHNT and CDR2 YENEEA. The CDR3 DNA sequence: TGTGCCAGCAGCTCGGGGGGGGTCAACTCACCCCTCCACTTT. This gives the protein CASSSGGVNSPLHF.

The chain recombines TRBV5-1 with TRBJ1-1; a weak D match, TRBD1 (6 bases). The CDR3 extends over 14 amino acids. Germline values: CDR1 SGHRS, CDR2 YFSETQ. V was clipped by 7 bases and J by 1 base, with 14 bases between them. This CDR3 is CASEGPGQNTEAFF. In DNA form, the CDR3 reads TGCGCCAGCGAGGGCCCGGGACAGAACACTGAAGCTTTCTTT.

The gene calls are TRBV28 and TRBJ1-2; TRBD1 matches 7 bases. V trimming: 6 bases; J trimming: 4 bases; junction bases outside the gene matches: 5. The CDR3 runs 13 residues. Germline values: CDR1 MDHEN, CDR2 SYDVKM. The CDR3 protein is CASRITGAYGYTF. In nucleotides, the CDR3 is TGTGCCAGCAGGATCACAGGGGCCTATGGCTACACCTTC.